The clone carrying this TCR beta chain was found a few times. Its specificity is unknown. This specimen belongs to a study of blood T cells in healthy people across ages. A second roughly 6 to 11 cycle PCR used barcoded and J-beta primers. TCRdb re-analysed the 5' RACE reads in MiXCR, keeping a single row per CDR3 protein. The table has over a million distinct CDR3 sequences, about 40% seen once. This CDR3 has 15 amino acids. Germline CDR1 SGHRS, CDR2 YFSETQ. The trim removed 4 bases at V and 2 bases at J, leaving 5 bases unmatched. The study, taken as a whole, reports: Both higher diversity and more naive CD4+ cells marked long-lived donors when set against aged donors. Older age went with lower TCR beta diversity per million T cells, in a roughly linear way.

Every participating donor contributed around 9.5 milliliters of peripheral blood through a draw. The chain is built from TRBV5-1 and TRBJ2-3; 9 nucleotides agree with TRBD2. Sequences were obtained from blood. This receptor was taken from a woman aged 18-35 years in good health. For the CDR3, the DNA is TGCGCCAGCAGCAATAGCGGGGGTCTCACAGATACGCAGTATTTT. Translation: CASSNSGGLTDTQYF.